This TCR beta chain was recovered during a study of post-analysis software for immune sequencing data. Study observations and caveats: In patients, TRBV5-6, TRBV5-1 and TRBV20-1 belonged to five TRBV segments found more frequently than in controls.

Worth noting for this clonotype: No antigen is known for it.

The library was made from cDNA and included unique molecular identifiers. MiXCR, applied by TCRdb to the PCR reads, yields one record per CDR3 protein. Altogether around 440,000 distinct CDR3 sequences are present, under 55% being singletons, with the ten largest covering around an eighth. This CDR3 spans 13 amino acids. Germline CDR1 reads SGHTA; CDR2 reads FQGNSA. The V and J ends lost 4 bases and 8 bases respectively, with 11 bases between them. The clonotype originates from a girl between 5 and 17 years old with multiple sclerosis. The sequencing input was blood. The genes are TRBV7-2 and TRBJ1-4; no reliable D call. The CDR3 sequence: CASSSRTEEKLFF. In nucleotides, the CDR3 is TGTGCCAGCAGCTCGCGGACCGAGGAAAAACTGTTTTTT. Complete variable domain (other parts from reference TRBV7-2 and TRBJ1-4): GAGVSQSPSNKVTEKGKDVELRCDPISGHTALYWYRQSLGQGLEFLIYFQGNSAPDKSGLPSDRFSAERTGGSVSTLTIQRTQQEDSAVYLCASSSRTEEKLFFGSGTQLSVL.